This TCR beta chain was captured by sequencing in a study of OX40 agonist ivuxolimab in advanced cancers. Study-wide background: The patients received agonistic anti-OX40 (CD134) antibody ivuxolimab. There were three patients with partial responses, one having hepatocellular carcinoma and two cutaneous melanoma. Enrollees could have had prior anti-PD-1, anti-PD-L1 or anti-CTLA-4 therapy, which about 40% had received.

Of note for this clone: Its matching antigen is unknown.

The protocol was immunoSEQ multiplex PCR, while the TCRdb copy is restricted to in-frame clones and leaves out a portion. The sample lists some 52,000 clones, approximately 92% seen once, with about 25% in the top ten. General study findings and limits: In general, CD8+ T cells held more expanded clones than CD4+ did, on average.

Germline CDR1 SGHTA, CDR2 FQGNSA. The length of the CDR3 is 18 residues. The trim removed 1 base at V and 3 bases at J, leaving 11 bases unmatched. The chain joins TRBV7-2 to TRBJ2-1, with 8 nucleotides matching TRBD2. The sequences come from CD4+ or CD8+ T cells sorted from blood, collected in a trial of the OX40 agonist ivuxolimab. This TCR derives from an adult with an advanced solid tumor such as melanoma, head and neck, liver or kidney cancer. CDR3 amino acids: CASSLETSGSPFYNEQFF. The CDR3 DNA reads TGTGCCAGCAGCTTAGAAACTAGCGGTTCTCCTTTCTACAATGAGCAGTTCTTC.